Below, 16 T cell receptor beta chains from the same sample are listed, as sequenced in a study of T cell responses to AZD1222 COVID-19 vaccine. The protocol was immunoSEQ multiplex PCR, while the TCRdb copy is restricted to in-frame clones and leaves out a portion. The data show approximately 70,000 clones, around four fifths seen once. The sample here was peripheral blood, taken on day 0 of AZD1222 vaccination. Source of these receptors: an adult in good health.

The V and J genes are TRBV11-2 and TRBJ2-5; D uncertain. This CDR3 spans 16 amino acids. The germline V and J ends were trimmed by 0 bases and 2 bases, with 13 bases remaining between them. Germline lookup yields CDR1 SGHAT and CDR2 FQNNGV. The CDR3 is CASSLDRISPQETQYF. The CDR3 nucleotides are TGTGCCAGCAGCTTAGATCGAATTAGCCCACAAGAGACCCAGTACTTC.

This chain uses TRBV20-1 with TRBJ1-6; a possible D gene is TRBD1 (5 bases). Germline V CDR1 and CDR2: DFQATT, SNEGSKA (reference sequence). The CDR3 runs 13 residues. The germline V and J ends were trimmed by 3 bases and 7 bases, with 10 bases remaining between them. The CDR3 loop reads CSASPSGNSPLHF. CDR3 coding DNA: TGCAGTGCTAGTCCCTCAGGGAATTCACCCCTCCACTTT.

The CDR3 sequence is CSVVGQGRYEQYF. The CDR3 DNA reads as TGCAGCGTTGTCGGACAGGGCCGCTACGAGCAGTACTTC. This chain connects TRBV29-1 to TRBJ2-7; 8 nucleotides agree with TRBD1. The length of the CDR3 is 13 residues. V shed 4 bases and J 3 bases; nucleotides not matched to a gene: 5. Germline loops: CDR1 SQVTM, CDR2 ANQGSEA.

This clone was found a few times. This rearrangement joins TRBV24-1 to TRBJ2-1; 8 nucleotides line up with TRBD2. The CDR3 runs to 15 residues. Trimming at V came to 4 bases and at J to 6 bases, leaving 7 bases not matched to a gene. The V gene's germline CDR1 is KGHDR and CDR2 SFDVKD. The CDR3 region is CATSDPGLESNEQFF. DNA of the CDR3: TGTGCCACCAGTGACCCGGGACTAGAATCCAATGAGCAGTTCTTC.

Only one count was recorded for this clone. Germline is not matched at one junction end, which may reflect a read error. The chain recombines TRBV7-3 with TRBJ2-3; TRBD1 agrees at 8 bases. This CDR3 spans 15 amino acids. Germline lookup yields CDR1 SGHTA and CDR2 FQGTGA. The CDR3 protein is CASSLGQGALDMQYF. CDR3 bases: TGTGCCAGCAGCTTAGGGCAGGGGGCCCTCGATATGCAGTATTTT.

The chain has TRBV18 and TRBJ2-2, with a tentative D call TRBD1 (5 bases). V lost 4 bases and J 0 bases, leaving 9 bases between the germline ends. CDR3 length: 15 residues. The germline CDR1 and CDR2 sequences are KGHSH and LQKENI. CDR3 in amino acids: CASSLGQTNTGELFF. The CDR3 DNA is TGTGCCAGCTCACTCGGACAAACGAACACCGGGGAGCTGTTTTTT.

This chain uses TRBV3-1 (or the pseudogene TRBV3-2) with TRBJ1-6; the D gene is possibly TRBD1 (6 bases). This CDR3 region has 16 residues. V shed 4 bases and J shed 12 bases, with 22 bases lying between them. The germline V gene encodes CDR1 LGHDT and CDR2 YNNKEL (reference sequence). CDR3 sequence: CASSLRRRGIGEPLHF. The CDR3 bases are TGTGCCAGCAGCCTGCGCCGGAGGGGGATAGGAGAACCCCTCCACTTT.

This chain joins TRBV4-2 and TRBJ2-1; TRBD1 is a possible D gene (6 bases). The CDR3 is 16 residues long. The ends were cut back, 1 base at V and 0 bases at J, with 10 bases in the middle. CDR1 is LGHNA, CDR2 YNFKEQ, per germline. CDR3 in DNA: TGTGCCAGCAGCCAAGTACAGGGAAGCTCCTACAATGAGCAGTTCTTC. Its protein product is CASSQVQGSSYNEQFF.

This clone was observed a single time. The chain employs TRBV2 and TRBJ1-2; D uncertain. The V end was cut by 3 bases, the J end by 7 bases, with 21 bases between. This CDR3 spans 16 amino acids. Germline V gene data show CDR1 as SNHLY and CDR2 as FYNNEI. The CDR3 sequence: CASSEAAESFYGGYTF. CDR3 bases: TGTGCCAGCAGTGAGGCGGCCGAAAGTTTCTATGGTGGCTACACCTTC.

In this sample, this clone turned up a few times. V usage is TRBV10-1 and J usage is TRBJ1-5; maybe TRBD1 (5 bases). Trimming took 3 bases from V and 7 from J, leaving 19 bases between them. Looked up from germline, CDR1 is WNHNN and CDR2 is SYGVQD (reference sequence). The CDR3 is 16 amino acids. CDR3 loop: CASSDLGRASEQPQHF. The CDR3 coding sequence is TGCGCCAGCAGTGATCTTGGCAGGGCCTCGGAACAGCCCCAGCATTTT.

The chain links TRBV19 to TRBJ1-1; D is uncertain. CDR3 length: 15 amino acids. The V gene's germline CDR1 is LNHDA and CDR2 SQIVND (reference sequence). Trimming took off 4 bases at V and 0 bases at J, with 12 bases between the two ends. The CDR3 DNA sequence: TGTGCCAGTAGTACCCCGGTAGGGATGAACACTGAAGCTTTCTTT. It is translated as CASSTPVGMNTEAFF. Complete variable domain (other parts from reference TRBV19 and TRBJ1-1): DGGITQSPKYLFRKEGQNVTLSCEQNLNHDAMYWYRQDPGQGLRLIYYSQIVNDFQKGDIAEGYSVSREKKESFPLTVTSAQKNPTAFYLCASSTPVGMNTEAFFGQGTRLTVV.

The chain uses TRBV5-4 and TRBJ2-1; TRBD1 is a possible D gene (6 bases). This CDR3 is 15 amino acids long. CDR1 is SGHNT, CDR2 YYREEE, per germline (reference sequence). With 4 bases removed from V and 3 bases from J, the gap between germline ends came to 14 bases. CDR3 protein: CASSPGTTIYNEQFF. The CDR3 bases are TGTGCCAGCAGCCCCGGGACAACCATCTACAATGAGCAGTTCTTC.

This clone was picked up a small number of times. The chain recombines TRBV5-1 with TRBJ2-7; 7 bases map to TRBD1. Germline V lookup: CDR1 SGHRS, CDR2 YFSETQ. V was pared by 0 bases and J by 4 bases, with 4 bases of the junction left unmatched. CDR3 length: 14 amino acids. The CDR3 nucleotides read TGCGCCAGCAGCTTGGAGGTGACAGGGTACGAGCAGTACTTC. Its protein is CASSLEVTGYEQYF.

The rearrangement links TRBV5-1 to TRBJ1-1; possible D gene TRBD1, 5 bases. V was clipped by 2 bases and J by 5 bases, with 10 bases between them. Germline V gene lookup returns CDR1 SGHRS and CDR2 YFSETQ. There are 13 residues in the CDR3. The CDR3 loop is CASSFGGATEAFF. In nucleotides, the CDR3 is TGCGCCAGCAGCTTCGGGGGAGCGACTGAAGCTTTCTTT. Full variable domain (rest looked up from reference TRBV5-1 and TRBJ1-1): KAGVTQTPRYLIKTRGQQVTLSCSPISGHRSVSWYQQTPGQGLQFLFEYFSETQRNKGNFPGRFSGRQFSNSRSEMNVSTLELGDSALYLCASSFGGATEAFFGQGTRLTVV.

This clone has only one observation. The V call is TRBV10-2, the J call TRBJ1-2, with TRBD1 identical over 7 bases. CDR3 size: 16 residues. Germline trimming cut 5 bases from V and 1 base from J; bases unmatched to any gene: 10. In germline, CDR1 is WSHSY, CDR2 SAAADI. The CDR3 loop is CASSYGQERFNYGYTF. The CDR3 coding sequence is TGCGCCAGCAGTTACGGACAGGAGCGATTTAACTATGGCTACACCTTC.

The rearrangement links TRBV7-2 to TRBJ1-6, with D unclear. The germline V gene has CDR1 SGHTA and CDR2 FQGNSA. The CDR3 totals 12 residues. V lost 6 bases and J 7 bases, leaving 7 bases between the germline ends. The CDR3 spells CASSSMNSPLHF. For the CDR3, the DNA is TGTGCCAGCAGTTCAATGAATTCACCCCTCCACTTT.